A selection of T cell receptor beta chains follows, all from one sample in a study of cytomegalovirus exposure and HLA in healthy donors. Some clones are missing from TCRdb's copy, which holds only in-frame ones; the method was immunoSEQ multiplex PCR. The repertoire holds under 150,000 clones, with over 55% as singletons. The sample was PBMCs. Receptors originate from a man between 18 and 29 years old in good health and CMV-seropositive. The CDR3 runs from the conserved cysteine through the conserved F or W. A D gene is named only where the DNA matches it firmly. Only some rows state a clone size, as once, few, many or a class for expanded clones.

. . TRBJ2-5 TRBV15 CATSRRLNQETQYF TGTGCCACCAGCAGGCGGCTAAATCAAGAGACCCAGTACTTC
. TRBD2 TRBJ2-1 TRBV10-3 CASTVSGGAFLFF TGTGCCAGCACCGTAAGCGGGGGGGCCTTTCTGTTCTTC
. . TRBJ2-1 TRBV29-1 CSAQWGAGQFF TGCAGCGCCCAGTGGGGCGCCGGGCAGTTCTTC
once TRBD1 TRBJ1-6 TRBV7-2 CASRTNRGHSYNSPLHF TGTGCCAGCAGGACGAACAGGGGGCACTCCTATAATTCACCCCTCCACTTT
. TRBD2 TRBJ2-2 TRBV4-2 CASSQDLAGRSGELFF TGTGCCAGCAGCCAAGACCTAGCGGGGCGGAGCGGGGAGCTGTTTTTT
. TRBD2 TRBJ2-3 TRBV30 CACGGLTDTQYF TGTGCCTGCGGGGGGTTGACAGATACGCAGTATTTT
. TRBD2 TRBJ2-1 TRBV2 CASTKGQSYGGGNEQFF TGTGCCAGCACCAAGGGCCAATCTTACGGGGGGGGGAATGAGCAGTTCTTC
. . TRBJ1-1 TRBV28 CASSGMGRVWTEAFF TGTGCCAGCAGTGGGATGGGCAGGGTGTGGACTGAAGCTTTCTTT
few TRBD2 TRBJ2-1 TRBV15 CATSRGPSGGPNEQFF TGTGCCACCAGCAGAGGACCTAGCGGGGGGCCCAATGAGCAGTTCTTC
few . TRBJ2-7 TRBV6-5 CASALFSRVEEQYF TGTGCCAGCGCCCTTTTCAGCAGGGTCGAGGAGCAGTACTTC
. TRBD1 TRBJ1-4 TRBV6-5 CASRPTTGGVGKLFF TGTGCCAGCAGGCCGACGACAGGGGGCGTGGGAAAACTGTTTTTT
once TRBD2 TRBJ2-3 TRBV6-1 CATTGTSGGDTQYF TGTGCCACCACCGGGACTAGCGGCGGAGATACGCAGTATTTT
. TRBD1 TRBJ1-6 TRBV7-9 CASSLGTGDNSPLHF TGTGCCAGCAGCTTAGGGACAGGGGATAATTCACCCCTCCACTTT
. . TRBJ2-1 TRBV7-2 CASSSRRDRGNNEQFF TGTGCCAGCAGCTCTCGCCGGGACCGCGGGAACAATGAGCAGTTCTTC
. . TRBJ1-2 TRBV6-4 CASSDSNRESVRGYTF TGTGCCAGCAGTGACTCTAACAGGGAGTCGGTGCGGGGCTACACCTTC
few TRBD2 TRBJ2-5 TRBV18 CASSPGLAGEETQYF TGTGCCAGCTCTCCGGGACTAGCGGGGGAGGAGACCCAGTACTTC
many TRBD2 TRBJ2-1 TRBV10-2 CASSPASGGGNEQFF TGCGCCAGCAGCCCCGCTAGCGGGGGAGGAAATGAGCAGTTCTTC
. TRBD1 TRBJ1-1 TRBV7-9 CASSEDRDYWSEAFF TGTGCCAGCAGCGAGGACAGGGATTATTGGAGTGAAGCTTTCTTT
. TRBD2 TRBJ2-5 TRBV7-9 CASSSWTSGARETQYF TGTGCCAGCAGCTCCTGGACTAGCGGGGCAAGGGAGACCCAGTACTTC
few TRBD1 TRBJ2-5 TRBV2 CASGSVSARGPAETQYF TGTGCCAGCGGTTCTGTTTCGGCCAGGGGGCCCGCAGAGACCCAGTACTTC
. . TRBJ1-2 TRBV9 CASSATPQGAYGYTF TGTGCCAGCAGCGCGACCCCACAGGGTGCCTATGGCTACACCTTC
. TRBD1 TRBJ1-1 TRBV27 CASSLSPGGGTEAFF TGTGCCAGCAGTTTATCGCCAGGGGGCGGAACTGAAGCTTTCTTT
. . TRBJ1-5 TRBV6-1 CASSEPGFFGNQPQHF TGTGCCAGCAGTGAGCCAGGGTTCTTCGGCAATCAGCCCCAGCATTTT
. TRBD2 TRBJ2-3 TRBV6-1 CASSEASGGSDTQYF TGTGCCAGCAGTGAGGCTAGCGGGGGATCAGATACGCAGTATTTT
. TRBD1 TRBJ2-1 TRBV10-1 CASSESIDRGPYNEQFF TGCGCCAGCAGTGAGTCGATAGACAGGGGGCCCTACAATGAGCAGTTCTTC
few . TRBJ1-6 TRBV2 CASNFPINSPLHF TGTGCCAGCAACTTCCCCATTAATTCACCCCTCCACTTT
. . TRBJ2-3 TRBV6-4 CASSDRPGGTDTQYF TGTGCCAGCAGTGACCGTCCAGGGGGCACAGATACGCAGTATTTT
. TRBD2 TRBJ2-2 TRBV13 CASSRREGEVLPGELFF TGTGCCAGCAGCCGACGGGAGGGGGAGGTCTTGCCCGGGGAGCTGTTTTTT
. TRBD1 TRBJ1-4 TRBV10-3 CAISESLGGSDEKLFF TGTGCCATCAGTGAGTCGTTAGGGGGCAGCGATGAAAAACTGTTTTTT
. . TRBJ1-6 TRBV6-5 CASSRPGKSPLHF TGTGCCAGCTCTCGGCCAGGTAAATCACCCCTCCACTTT
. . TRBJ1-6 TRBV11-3 CASSPGGDSPLHF TGTGCCAGCAGCCCCGGAGGGGATTCACCCCTCCACTTT
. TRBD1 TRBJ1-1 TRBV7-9 CASSLATGASEDTEAFF TGTGCCAGCAGCTTAGCAACAGGGGCGAGCGAGGACACTGAAGCTTTCTTT
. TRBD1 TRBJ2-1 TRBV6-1 CASSGTGTGEVDEQFF TGTGCCAGCAGTGGTACCGGGACAGGGGAGGTCGATGAGCAGTTCTTC
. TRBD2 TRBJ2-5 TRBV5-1 CASSSGLAGTQETQYF TGCGCCAGCAGCTCCGGACTAGCGGGGACACAAGAGACCCAGTACTTC
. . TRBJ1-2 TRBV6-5 CASSYILSTANYGYTF TGTGCCAGCAGTTACATTCTATCGACAGCGAACTATGGCTACACCTTC
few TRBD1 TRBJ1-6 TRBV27 CASSRTGYNSPLHF TGTGCCAGCAGTCGGACAGGGTATAATTCACCCCTCCACTTT
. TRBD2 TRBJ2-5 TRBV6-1 CASSGLVPGGGQYF TGTGCCAGCAGTGGACTCGTCCCCGGGGGGGGCCAGTACTTC
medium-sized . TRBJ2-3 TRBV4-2 CASSQGLEVTDTQYF TGTGCCAGCAGCCAAGGCCTAGAGGTAACAGATACGCAGTATTTT
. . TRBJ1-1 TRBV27 CASSLYIGTEAFF TGTGCCAGCAGTTTATACATTGGCACTGAAGCTTTCTTT
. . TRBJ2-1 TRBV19 CASSIGAIRNEQFF TGTGCCAGTAGTATAGGGGCCATTAGGAATGAGCAGTTCTTC
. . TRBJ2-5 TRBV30 CAWRNRVQGTQYF TGTGCCTGGAGGAACAGGGTACAAGGGACCCAGTACTTC
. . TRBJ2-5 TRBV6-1 CASSERRGRGWGETQYF TGTGCCAGCAGTGAACGCAGAGGCAGGGGCTGGGGGGAGACCCAGTACTTC
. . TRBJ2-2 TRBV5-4 CASSLGLSNTGELFF TGTGCCAGCAGCTTGGGACTTTCGAACACCGGGGAGCTGTTTTTT
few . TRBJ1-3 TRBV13 CASSLGQGYSGNTIYF TGTGCCAGCAGCTTAGGGCAGGGGTACTCTGGAAACACCATATATTTT
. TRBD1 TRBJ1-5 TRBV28 CASSLAGTGTVSNQPQHF TGTGCCAGCAGTTTGGCCGGGACAGGGACCGTTAGCAATCAGCCCCAGCATTTT
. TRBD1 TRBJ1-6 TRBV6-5 CATHRGQNSPLHF TGTGCCACACACAGGGGGCAGAATTCACCCCTCCACTTT
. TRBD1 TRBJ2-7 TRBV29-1 CSGGTGYYEQYF TGCAGCGGCGGGACAGGCTACTACGAGCAGTACTTC
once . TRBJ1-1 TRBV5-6 CASSRRTERNTEAFF TGTGCCAGCAGCCGTCGGACAGAAAGGAACACTGAAGCTTTCTTT
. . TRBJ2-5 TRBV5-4 CASSLAAGRETQYF TGTGCCAGCAGCTTGGCCGCAGGGCGGGAGACCCAGTACTTC
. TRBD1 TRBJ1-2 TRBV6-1 CASRRQGLLYGYTF TGTGCCAGCAGACGACAGGGTCTCCTCTATGGCTACACCTTC
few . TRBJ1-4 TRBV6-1 CASRLKTGRNEKLFF TGTGCCAGCAGACTGAAGACAGGCCGTAATGAAAAACTGTTTTTT
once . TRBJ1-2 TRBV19 CASLEGYGYTF TGTGCCAGTTTGGAGGGCTATGGCTACACCTTC
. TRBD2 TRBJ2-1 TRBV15 CATSRGGGISYNEQFF TGTGCCACCAGCAGAGGGGGGGGGATCTCCTACAATGAGCAGTTCTTC
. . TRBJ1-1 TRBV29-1 CSVGEGGTEAFF TGCAGCGTGGGTGAGGGAGGTACTGAAGCTTTCTTT
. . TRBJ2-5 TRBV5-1 CASSLAQQETQYF TGCGCCAGCAGCTTGGCCCAGCAAGAGACCCAGTACTTC
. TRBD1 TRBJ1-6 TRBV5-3 CARSCPDRSSYNSPLHF TGTGCCAGAAGCTGCCCGGACAGGAGCTCCTATAATTCACCCCTCCACTTT
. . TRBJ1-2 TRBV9 CASSANTGNYGYTF TGTGCCAGCAGCGCAAATACAGGAAACTATGGCTACACCTTC